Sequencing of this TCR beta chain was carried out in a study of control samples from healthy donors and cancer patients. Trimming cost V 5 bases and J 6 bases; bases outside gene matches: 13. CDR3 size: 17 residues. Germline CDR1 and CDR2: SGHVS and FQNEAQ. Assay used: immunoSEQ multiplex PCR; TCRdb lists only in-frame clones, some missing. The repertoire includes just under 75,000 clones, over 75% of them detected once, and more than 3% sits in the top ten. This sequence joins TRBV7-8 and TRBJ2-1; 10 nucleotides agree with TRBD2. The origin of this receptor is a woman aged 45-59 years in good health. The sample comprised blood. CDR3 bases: TGTGCCAGCAGCCCACCGATGCGACTAGCGGGCTTCAATGAGCAGTTCTTC. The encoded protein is CASSPPMRLAGFNEQFF.